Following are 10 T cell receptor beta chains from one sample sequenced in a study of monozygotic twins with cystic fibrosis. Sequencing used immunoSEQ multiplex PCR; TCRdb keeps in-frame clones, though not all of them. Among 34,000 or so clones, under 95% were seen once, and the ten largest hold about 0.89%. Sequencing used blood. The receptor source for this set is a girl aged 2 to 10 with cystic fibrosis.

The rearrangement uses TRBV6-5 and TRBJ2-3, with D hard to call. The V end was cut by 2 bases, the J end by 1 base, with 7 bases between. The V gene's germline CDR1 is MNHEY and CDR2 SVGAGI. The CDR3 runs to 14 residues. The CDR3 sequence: CASSYELGTDTQYF. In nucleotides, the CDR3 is TGTGCCAGCAGTTACGAGTTGGGCACAGATACGCAGTATTTT.

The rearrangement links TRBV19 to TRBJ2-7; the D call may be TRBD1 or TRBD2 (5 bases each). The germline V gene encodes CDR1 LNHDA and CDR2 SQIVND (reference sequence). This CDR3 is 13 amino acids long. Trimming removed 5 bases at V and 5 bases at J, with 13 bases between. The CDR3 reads CASSLDGAHEQYF. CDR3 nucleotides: TGTGCCAGTAGTTTGGACGGGGCCCACGAGCAGTACTTC. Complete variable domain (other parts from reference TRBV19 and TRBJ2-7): DGGITQSPKYLFRKEGQNVTLSCEQNLNHDAMYWYRQDPGQGLRLIYYSQIVNDFQKGDIAEGYSVSREKKESFPLTVTSAQKNPTAFYLCASSLDGAHEQYFGPGTRLTVT.

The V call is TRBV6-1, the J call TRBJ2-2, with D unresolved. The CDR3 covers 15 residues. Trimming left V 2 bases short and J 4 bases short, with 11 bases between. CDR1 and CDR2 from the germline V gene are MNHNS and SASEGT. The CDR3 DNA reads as TGTGCCAGCAGTGAAATAGACGGGTTCACCGGGGAGCTGTTTTTT. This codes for CASSEIDGFTGELFF.

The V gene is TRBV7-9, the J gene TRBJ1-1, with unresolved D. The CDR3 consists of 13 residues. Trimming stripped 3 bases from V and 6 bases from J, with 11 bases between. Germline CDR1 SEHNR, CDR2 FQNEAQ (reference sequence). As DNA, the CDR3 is TGTGCCAGCAGCTTCTTTGAAAGCGCTGAAGCTTTCTTT. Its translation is CASSFFESAEAFF.

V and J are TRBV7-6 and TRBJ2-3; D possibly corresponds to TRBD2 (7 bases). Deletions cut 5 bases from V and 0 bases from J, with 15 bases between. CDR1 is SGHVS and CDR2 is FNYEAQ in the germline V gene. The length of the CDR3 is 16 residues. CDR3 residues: CASSPEGGLSTDTQYF. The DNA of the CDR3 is TGTGCCAGCAGCCCCGAGGGGGGACTAAGCACAGATACGCAGTATTTT.

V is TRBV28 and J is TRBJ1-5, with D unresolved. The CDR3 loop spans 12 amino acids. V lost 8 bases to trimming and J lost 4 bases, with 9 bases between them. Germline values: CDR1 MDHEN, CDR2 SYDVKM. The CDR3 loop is CASVGPNQPQHF. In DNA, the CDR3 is TGTGCCAGCGTCGGACCAAATCAGCCCCAGCATTTT.

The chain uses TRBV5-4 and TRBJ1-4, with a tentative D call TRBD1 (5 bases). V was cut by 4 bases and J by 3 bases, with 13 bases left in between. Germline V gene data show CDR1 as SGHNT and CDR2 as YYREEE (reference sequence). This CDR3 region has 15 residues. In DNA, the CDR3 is TGTGCCAGCAGCGACGGGGGGACCCCTAATGAAAAACTGTTTTTT. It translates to CASSDGGTPNEKLFF.

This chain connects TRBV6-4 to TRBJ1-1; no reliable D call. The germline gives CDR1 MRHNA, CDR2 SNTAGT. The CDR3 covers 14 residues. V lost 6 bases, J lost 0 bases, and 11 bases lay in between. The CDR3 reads CASRKGAMNTEAFF. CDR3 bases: TGTGCCAGCAGGAAGGGTGCCATGAACACTGAAGCTTTCTTT.

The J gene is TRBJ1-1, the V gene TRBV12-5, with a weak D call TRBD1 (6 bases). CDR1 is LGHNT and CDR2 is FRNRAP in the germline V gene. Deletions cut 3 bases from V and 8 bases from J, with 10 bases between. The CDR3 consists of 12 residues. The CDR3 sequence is CASGLLTGEAFF. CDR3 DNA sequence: TGTGCTAGTGGTTTACTGACAGGAGAAGCTTTCTTT.

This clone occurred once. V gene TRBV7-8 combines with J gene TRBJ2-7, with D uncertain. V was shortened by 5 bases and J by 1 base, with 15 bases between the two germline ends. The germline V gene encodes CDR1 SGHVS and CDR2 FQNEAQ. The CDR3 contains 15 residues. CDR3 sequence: CASSLTPGLSYEQYF. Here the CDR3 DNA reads TGTGCCAGCAGCCTCACTCCGGGTCTTTCCTACGAGCAGTACTTC.